The TCR beta chain described here comes from a study of blood T cell repertoires in COVID-19. Using immunoSEQ multiplex PCR, the repertoire was profiled, and TCRdb retains in-frame clones only, with some absent. This sample has 130,000 to 150,000 clones, with around 77% found just once. CDR1 and CDR2 from the germline V gene are LNHDA and SQIVND (reference sequence). The CDR3 runs 15 residues. Trimming removed 6 bases from V and 5 bases from J; junction bases left unmatched: 5. The TCR sequence derives from a man aged 45-65 years with active or convalescent COVID-19. The chain combines TRBV19 with TRBJ2-3; 13 bases are a match to TRBD2. Sequences were obtained from peripheral blood. The CDR3 loop is CASSPGLAGLDTQYF. The CDR3 nucleotides are TGTGCCAGTAGCCCGGGACTAGCGGGATTAGATACGCAGTATTTT.